Below are 20 T cell receptor beta chains sequenced from a single sample in a study of T cell repertoires in cytomegalovirus infection. TCRdb used MiXCR to reprocess the reads, holding one entry per CDR3 protein. This table holds 70,000 to 95,000 distinct CDR3 sequences, 25% to 30% found once. The antigens of these receptors remain unknown. Sequencing was performed on CD8+ T cells from cultured PBMCs, taken from culture after CMV antigen stimulation. These receptor sequences come from a human donor in good health (CMV status not recorded). Some clones in this sample may be carry-over from other donors' samples.

At least ten counts were recorded for this clonotype. The V gene is TRBV5-4, the J gene TRBJ2-1; no clear D. The V end was cut by 4 bases, the J end by 6 bases, with 11 bases between. The CDR3 length is 13 residues. The germline gives CDR1 SGHNT, CDR2 YYREEE (reference sequence). The CDR3 sequence is CASSPVPINEQFF. The CDR3 coding sequence is TGTGCCAGCAGCCCCGTCCCTATCAATGAGCAGTTCTTC.

There are many counts of this clonotype. The V gene is TRBV28, the J gene TRBJ2-7, with TRBD2 matching over 11 bases. The CDR3 extends over 18 amino acids. Germline lookup yields CDR1 MDHEN and CDR2 SYDVKM. V trimming: 5 bases; J trimming: 0 bases; junction bases outside the gene matches: 12. CDR3 nucleotides: TGTGCCAGCAGTCCCTCCGACGGTAGCGGGGGGGACTCCTACGAGCAGTACTTC. The encoded protein is CASSPSDGSGGDSYEQYF.

A few counts support this clonotype. The rearrangement uses TRBV6-1 and TRBJ2-7; tentative D call: TRBD1 (6 bases). Germline CDR1 and CDR2: MNHNS and SASEGT. This CDR3 is 15 amino acids long. Trimming left V 3 bases short and J 0 bases short, with 12 bases between. The CDR3 loop reads CASSDRQASSYEQYF. The CDR3 DNA is TGTGCCAGCAGTGACCGACAGGCGAGCTCCTACGAGCAGTACTTC.

V gene TRBV30 combines with J gene TRBJ2-1; D is ambiguous. Germline V gene lookup returns CDR1 GTSNPN and CDR2 SVGIG (reference sequence). V was clipped by 0 bases and J by 8 bases, with 8 bases between them. The CDR3 is made up of 12 amino acids. CDR3 bases: TGTGCCTGGAGTGTTCTGTGGGATGAGCAGTTCTTC. Residues: CAWSVLWDEQFF. Together with reference TRBV30 and TRBJ2-1, the CDR3 gives the full variable domain: SQTIHQWPATLVQPVGSPLSLECTVEGTSNPNLYWYRQAAGRGLQLLFYSVGIGQISSEVPQNLSASRPQDRQFILSSKKLLLSDSGFYLCAWSVLWDEQFFGPGTRLTVL.

The chain employs TRBV12-3 or TRBV12-4 and TRBJ2-3; D call uncertain. The CDR3 loop spans 14 amino acids. V dropped 4 bases and J dropped 1 base, with 9 bases sitting between them. Written as DNA, the CDR3 is TGTGCCAGCAGTTGGGCACCAGGCACAGATACGCAGTATTTT. Its protein is CASSWAPGTDTQYF.

In this sample, this clonotype turned up many times. The rearrangement links TRBV27 to TRBJ2-7; tentatively, D is TRBD1 (6 bases). Per germline, CDR1 MNHEY and CDR2 SMNVEV (reference sequence). Trimming pared 2 bases from V and 3 bases from J, leaving 8 bases between. This CDR3 is built from 13 residues. The CDR3 sequence is CASSLTGLYEQYF. CDR3 bases: TGTGCCAGCAGTTTAACAGGGCTCTACGAGCAGTACTTC.

The chain is built from TRBV28 and TRBJ2-7; 9 bases map to TRBD1. Germline V CDR1 and CDR2: MDHEN, SYDVKM. The V gene end was trimmed by 5 bases and the J gene end by 5 bases; junction bases not matched to a gene: 7. CDR3 length: 14 residues. This CDR3 reads CASSRTGDIHEQYF. In DNA form, the CDR3 reads TGTGCCAGCAGTCGGACAGGGGACATCCACGAGCAGTACTTC.

The count of this clonotype is one. The V call is TRBV27, the J call TRBJ2-5; 11 nucleotides line up with TRBD2. Germline lookup yields CDR1 MNHEY and CDR2 SMNVEV (reference sequence). The CDR3 covers 15 residues. The trim removed 3 bases at V and 4 bases at J, leaving 4 bases unmatched. The CDR3 reads CASSFRLAGLETQYF. CDR3 coding DNA: TGTGCCAGCAGTTTTCGACTAGCGGGGCTAGAGACCCAGTACTTC.

This clonotype occurred a few times. V gene TRBV13 combines with J gene TRBJ2-2, with a possible D match to TRBD2 (5 bases). Germline values: CDR1 PRHDT, CDR2 FYEKMQ (reference sequence). The CDR3 spans 15 residues. The V end lost 5 bases, the J end lost 5 bases, and 15 bases lay between the germline ends. The CDR3 protein is CASSRSGLVTGELFF. Here the CDR3 DNA reads TGTGCCAGCAGCCGAAGCGGATTGGTTACCGGGGAGCTGTTTTTT.

This chain connects TRBV7-6 to TRBJ1-6; D is unclear. This CDR3 has 14 residues. Trimming shortened V by 2 bases and J by 9 bases, and 11 bases separated the two germline ends. Germline V CDR1 and CDR2: SGHVS, FNYEAQ. In DNA form, the CDR3 reads TGTGCCAGCAGCTTATTGGGGTATGGTTCACCCCTCCACTTT. Translated: CASSLLGYGSPLHF.

The chain carries TRBV19 and TRBJ2-7; TRBD1 aligns across 7 bases. The J segment lost 2 bases and the V segment lost 3 bases, leaving 4 bases of the junction unmatched. Germline CDR1 LNHDA, CDR2 SQIVND (reference sequence). This CDR3 is built from 14 residues. CDR3 loop: CASSIRQGAYEQYF. The CDR3 coding sequence is TGTGCCAGTAGTATTAGGCAGGGGGCCTACGAGCAGTACTTC.

The chain employs TRBV5-4 and TRBJ1-6, with D perhaps TRBD1 (6 bases). The germline CDR1 and CDR2 sequences are SGHNT and YYREEE (reference sequence). Deletions cut 1 base from V and 2 bases from J, with 7 bases between. The CDR3 is made up of 15 amino acids. The CDR3 sequence: CASSLWDTYNSPLHF. The DNA of the CDR3 is TGTGCCAGCAGCTTGTGGGACACCTATAATTCACCCCTCCACTTT.

This sequence joins TRBV5-8 and TRBJ1-6; TRBD1 matches 10 bases. The CDR3 has 15 residues. In germline, CDR1 is SGHTS, CDR2 YDEGEE. V lost 2 bases, J lost 7 bases, and 3 bases stayed unmatched. The DNA for the CDR3 is TGTGCCAGCAGCTTCTGGGACAGGGGAAATTCACCCCTCCACTTT. Translation gives CASSFWDRGNSPLHF.

This clonotype was detected a few times. The V call is TRBV7-2, the J call TRBJ2-1, with 11 positions matching TRBD2. CDR1 SGHTA and CDR2 FQGNSA come from the germline V gene. CDR3 length: 14 residues. With V trimmed by 5 bases and J by 9 bases, 6 bases remained unmatched. CDR3 nucleotides: TGTGCCAGCAGCGTTAGCGGGGGGGCTGGTGAGCAGTTCTTC. This encodes CASSVSGGAGEQFF.

The rearrangement joins TRBV15 to TRBJ2-3; TRBD2 agrees at 9 bases. CDR1 is LNHNV and CDR2 is YYDKDF in the germline V gene (reference sequence). After removal of 1 base from V and 8 bases from J, the junction contained 10 bases not matched to a gene. This CDR3 has 16 residues. DNA of the CDR3: TGTGCCACCAGCAGAGGTAGCGGGGGCCCACCGGGTACGCAGTATTTT. Its translation: CATSRGSGGPPGTQYF.

The J gene is TRBJ2-7, the V gene TRBV7-8; TRBD2 matches 7 bases. V was pared by 5 bases and J by 6 bases, with 7 bases of the junction left unmatched. Germline CDR1 and CDR2: SGHVS and FQNEAQ. The CDR3 has 13 amino acids. The CDR3 DNA reads TGTGCCAGCAGCCCCCGAGGCGGGAGCGAGCAGTACTTC. This codes for CASSPRGGSEQYF.

Many counts were recorded for this clonotype. The chain links TRBV7-3 to TRBJ1-2, with D possibly matching TRBD1 (6 bases). CDR3 length equals 13 residues. Trimming took 5 bases from V and 6 from J, leaving 13 bases between them. Germline CDR1 SGHTA, CDR2 FQGTGA. The CDR3 bases are TGTGCCAGCAGCCCGACAGGAAGGGATGGCTACACCTTC. The encoded protein is CASSPTGRDGYTF.

The chain is built from TRBV12-3 or TRBV12-4 and TRBJ1-1; 12 nucleotides agree with TRBD1. Germline trimming cut 6 bases from V and 1 base from J; bases unmatched to any gene: 6. The CDR3 sequence is 16 residues long. The DNA of the CDR3 is TGTGCCAGCAGCCTCGGGACAGGGGGCTCGAACACTGAAGCTTTCTTT. Its translation: CASSLGTGGSNTEAFF.

This clonotype was detected only a few times. This chain links TRBV7-8 with TRBJ2-7; the match to TRBD2 covers 7 bases. CDR3 length: 14 amino acids. V lost 2 bases, J lost 9 bases, and 10 bases stayed unmatched. Germline V CDR1 and CDR2: SGHVS, FQNEAQ. The CDR3 reads CASSLYDGREGQYF. DNA of the CDR3: TGTGCCAGCAGCTTATATGATGGCAGGGAGGGGCAGTACTTC.

This clonotype was seen a handful of times. V gene TRBV7-9 combines with J gene TRBJ1-1; D possibly corresponds to TRBD1 (6 bases). Germline-derived CDR1 and CDR2 are SEHNR and FQNEAQ (reference sequence). The CDR3 extends over 15 amino acids. V lost 0 bases to trimming and J lost 1 base, with 9 bases between them. This CDR3 is CASSLAGHTNTEAFF. In nucleotides, the CDR3 is TGTGCCAGCAGCTTAGCGGGACACACGAACACTGAAGCTTTCTTT.